The rows below give T cell receptor beta chains drawn from one sample of a study of blood T cell repertoires in COVID-19. TCRdb keeps only in-frame clones here, not all; method: immunoSEQ multiplex PCR. The table has about 200,000 clones, about 85% seen once. Sequencing was carried out using peripheral blood. These receptors all stem from a man aged 55 to 69 with COVID-19, enrolled during active disease. The CDR3 runs from the conserved cysteine through the conserved F or W. A D gene is named only where the DNA matches it firmly. Size is omitted from some rows. Given values are once, few, many or a class for expanded clones.

clone_size	v_call	j_call	d_call	cdr3_nt	cdr3_aa
NA	TRBV2	TRBJ2-7	TRBD1	TGTGCCAGCAGTTCCCGGGACAGCTCCTACGAGCAGTACTTC	CASSSRDSSYEQYF
NA	TRBV6-5	TRBJ1-2	TRBD1	TGTGCCAGCAGCAACGGACAGGGGTTAGGCTACACCTTC	CASSNGQGLGYTF
NA	TRBV12-5	TRBJ1-1	NA	TGTGCTAGTGGTAGATCACTCGGACAGTCTGAAGCTTTCTTT	CASGRSLGQSEAFF
NA	TRBV29-1	TRBJ1-1	NA	TGCAGCGTACAGGCACCGAACACTGAAGCTTTCTTT	CSVQAPNTEAFF
NA	TRBV29-1	TRBJ2-5	NA	TGCAGCGTTGACGGGACCCAGTACTTC	CSVDGTQYF
NA	TRBV11-2	TRBJ2-7	TRBD2	TGTGCCAGCAGCGCCAGGGAGGGACCGACTAAATACGAGCAGTACTTC	CASSAREGPTKYEQYF
NA	TRBV9	TRBJ1-2	NA	TGTGCCAGCAGCGGACTTGTGGGGGCTGGCTACACCTTC	CASSGLVGAGYTF
NA	TRBV30	TRBJ1-6	NA	TGTGCCTGGAGTGCCGTTTCACCCCTCCACTTT	CAWSAVSPLHF
once	TRBV6-5	TRBJ1-6	NA	TGTGCCAGCAGTTACCTCGGAGGTTCACCCCTCCACTTT	CASSYLGGSPLHF
NA	TRBV7-9	TRBJ2-1	TRBD1	TGTGCCAGCAGCCCAGGGGGCAGGGCCAATGAGCAGTTCTTC	CASSPGGRANEQFF
NA	TRBV6-5	TRBJ1-5	NA	TGTGCCAGCAGTAAAACACAGGGAGATCAGCCCCAGCATTTT	CASSKTQGDQPQHF
NA	TRBV9	TRBJ2-1	TRBD2	TGTGCCAGCAGCGTCGGGGGGAAGGACAATGAGCAGTTCTTC	CASSVGGKDNEQFF
few	TRBV14	TRBJ1-3	NA	TGTGCCAGCAGCCAGGGGACACAGGTTCACTCTGGAAACACCATATATTTT	CASSQGTQVHSGNTIYF
NA	TRBV9	TRBJ2-3	TRBD2	TGTGCCAGCAGCCTAGGGACTAGCGGGAGGTTTCGCGGAGATACGCAGTATTTT	CASSLGTSGRFRGDTQYF
NA	TRBV10-3	TRBJ1-2	TRBD1	TGTGCCATCAGCGAGACAGGGACCTATGGCTACACCTTC	CAISETGTYGYTF
NA	TRBV29-1	TRBJ2-3	TRBD2	TGCAGCGTCGCAACCGCGACTAGCGGGAGGGCCGATACGCAGTATTTT	CSVATATSGRADTQYF
NA	TRBV25-1	TRBJ1-5	TRBD1	TGTGCCAGCAGTGACCCCGGGACAGGGGCGAATCAGCCCCAGCATTTT	CASSDPGTGANQPQHF
NA	TRBV19	TRBJ1-1	NA	TGTGCCAGTAGTATTTCCAGGGCGGGGGGCTCTGAAGCTTTCTTT	CASSISRAGGSEAFF
NA	TRBV11-2	TRBJ2-7	TRBD1	TGTGCCAGCAGCTATGGACAGGAGTACGAGCAGTACTTC	CASSYGQEYEQYF
NA	TRBV4-3	TRBJ1-2	NA	TGCGCCAGCAGCCAAGATGTGCTGCGAGCCCCGGGCTATGGCTACACCTTC	CASSQDVLRAPGYGYTF
once	TRBV3-1/TRBV3-2	TRBJ2-1	NA	TGTGCCAGCAGCCAAGATAGGGGTTCCTACAATGAGCAGTTCTTC	CASSQDRGSYNEQFF
once	TRBV5-1	TRBJ2-5	NA	TGCGCCAGCAGCCTCAGACAGGAGCAGACCCAGTACTTC	CASSLRQEQTQYF
NA	TRBV27	TRBJ2-3	TRBD2	TGTGCCAGCACCTTCGGTGGGGGGGGTACAGATACGCAGTATTTT	CASTFGGGGTDTQYF
NA	TRBV27	TRBJ2-7	TRBD1	TGTGCCAGCCACGACAGGGACTACGAGCAGTACTTC	CASHDRDYEQYF
NA	TRBV6-2/TRBV6-3	TRBJ2-7	NA	TGTGCCAGCAGTTACCCGGACAGATCCTACGAGCAGTACTTC	CASSYPDRSYEQYF
NA	TRBV2	TRBJ1-1	NA	TGTGCCAGCAGTGATGGCAGCAGGGGCGAAGCTTTCTTT	CASSDGSRGEAFF
NA	TRBV11-2	TRBJ2-5	TRBD2	TGTGCCAGCAGCTGGCAACTAGCGGGAGGGGGGGAGACCCAGTACTTC	CASSWQLAGGGETQYF